One sample yielded the 24 T cell receptor beta chains listed below, sequenced in a study of cytomegalovirus exposure and HLA in healthy donors listed by TCRdb under 2017. Libraries were made using the immunoSEQ multiplex PCR assay. For the multiplex PCR, a mixture combining 60 forward primers for TCR Vbeta segments and 13 reverse primers for TCR Jbeta segments was used. TCRdb carries this immuneACCESS record with in-frame sequences only. Its versions omit some clonotypes, under half of them owing to an unresolved V gene in the studies checked, with the rest unexplained. The sample table holds under 150,000 clones, of which around 78% were seen once. Approximately 1.7% of the sample is taken by the ten largest. The sequenced sample consisted of PBMCs. The source of these receptors is a woman between 50 and 59 years old in good health and CMV-seronegative.

The V and J genes are TRBV28 and TRBJ2-5, with TRBD2 as a possible D gene (6 bases). The V gene lost 5 bases and the J gene lost 5 bases, with 24 bases spanning the gap. The CDR3 is made up of 17 amino acids. Looked up from germline, CDR1 is MDHEN and CDR2 is SYDVKM. Here the CDR3 reads CASSPHPTARGRETQYF. The CDR3 nucleotides read TGTGCCAGCAGTCCCCACCCCACCGCCCGGGGGAGGGAGACCCAGTACTTC. The variable domain in full, with the rest retrieved from reference TRBV28 and TRBJ2-5, is DVKVTQSSRYLVKRTGEKVFLECVQDMDHENMFWYRQDPGLGLRLIYFSYDVKMKEKGDIPEGYSVSREKKERFSLILESASTNQTSMYLCASSPHPTARGRETQYFGPGTRLLVL.

This clone was seen a handful of times. The genes are TRBV6-1 and TRBJ1-4; possibly TRBD1 for D (5 bases). Trimming took 5 bases from V and 8 from J, leaving 12 bases between them. The CDR3 totals 13 residues. The germline CDR1 and CDR2 sequences are MNHNS and SASEGT. In DNA, the CDR3 is TGTGCCAGCAGTAGGGACTTTTGGGAAAAACTGTTTTTT. Protein: CASSRDFWEKLFF.

The CDR3 region is CASSPNRDSYEQYF. DNA for the CDR3: TGTGCCAGCTCACCGAACAGGGACTCCTACGAGCAGTACTTC. The V and J genes are TRBV18 and TRBJ2-7; D possibly corresponds to TRBD1 (6 bases). Germline loops: CDR1 KGHSH, CDR2 LQKENI. With 3 bases removed from V and 0 bases from J, the gap between germline ends came to 9 bases. This CDR3 contains 14 residues.

The V and J genes are TRBV6-5 and TRBJ1-2; 9 positions match TRBD1. CDR1 is MNHEY, CDR2 SVGAGI, per germline. V lost 0 bases and J lost 2; bases outside the gene matches: 4. The CDR3 extends over 16 amino acids. The CDR3 nucleotides read TGTGCCAGCAGTTACTCTTCCGGGACAGGGAACTATGGCTACACCTTC. Amino acids: CASSYSSGTGNYGYTF.

The genes are TRBV7-9 and TRBJ1-5, with 9 bases that match TRBD1. With V trimmed by 6 bases and J by 3 bases, 9 bases remained unmatched. CDR1 is SEHNR, CDR2 FQNEAQ, per germline (reference sequence). The CDR3 contains 16 residues. CDR3 in DNA: TGTGCCAGCAGTCAGCCGGGACAGGGAAACAATCAGCCCCAGCATTTT. It specifies CASSQPGQGNNQPQHF.

This clone was counted between two and nine times. The chain links TRBV4-3 to TRBJ1-4, with 11 bases fitting TRBD1. This CDR3 comprises 16 residues. V trimming: 0 bases; J trimming: 4 bases; junction bases outside the gene matches: 1. The germline CDR1 and CDR2 sequences are LGHNA and YSLEER. CDR3 residues: CASSQDGTGGNEKLFF. The CDR3 bases are TGCGCCAGCAGCCAAGATGGGACAGGGGGTAATGAAAAACTGTTTTTT.

The rearrangement joins TRBV6-5 to TRBJ1-2; a possible D gene is TRBD1 (5 bases). In germline, CDR1 is MNHEY, CDR2 SVGAGI. Between the trimmed V and J ends, which lost 2 bases and 4 bases, there was a span of 11 bases. The CDR3 loop spans 14 amino acids. In DNA, the CDR3 is TGTGCCAGCAGTTACCGGGGGGTAGGCTATGGCTACACCTTC. The encoded protein is CASSYRGVGYGYTF.

DNA for the CDR3: TGTGCCAGCAGCCTAGAGGGACTAGCGGGAGGGAGGCAAGAGACCCAGTACTTC. It translates to CASSLEGLAGGRQETQYF. The V and J genes are TRBV6-4 and TRBJ2-5; 16 positions agree with TRBD2. Losses at the gene ends were 6 bases for V and 2 bases for J; bases not matched to a gene: 9. From germline, CDR1 is MRHNA and CDR2 SNTAGT. This CDR3 spans 18 amino acids.

The chain uses TRBV7-2 and TRBJ2-3, with 11 bases matching TRBD1. Germline-derived CDR1 and CDR2 are SGHTA and FQGNSA. V was clipped by 5 bases and J by 4 bases; unmatched bases: 5. The CDR3 is made up of 15 amino acids. CDR3 DNA: TGTGCCAGCAGCATCGGGACAGGGGGTGCAGATACGCAGTATTTT. Amino acids: CASSIGTGGADTQYF.

The chain recombines TRBV6-1 with TRBJ2-6; D is unresolved. V was pared by 7 bases and J by 0 bases, with 10 bases between. Germline CDR1 MNHNS, CDR2 SASEGT. The CDR3 totals 15 residues. The CDR3 bases are TGTGCCAGCATGACGGGTAGCTCTGGGGCCAACGTCCTGACTTTC. Its protein is CASMTGSSGANVLTF.

The V and J genes are TRBV15 and TRBJ2-6, with a possible D match to TRBD1 (6 bases). The CDR3 totals 21 residues. The germline V gene has CDR1 LNHNV and CDR2 YYDKDF (reference sequence). The V end lost 0 bases, the J end lost 4 bases, and 25 bases lay between the germline ends. The CDR3 DNA follows: TGTGCCACCAGCAGAGATTTCATAGCCTGGACAGTCGATGGGGGGGCCAACGTCCTGACTTTC. It is translated as CATSRDFIAWTVDGGANVLTF.

The rearrangement links TRBV4-2 to TRBJ2-6; 11 nucleotides align to TRBD2. This CDR3 spans 21 amino acids. V gave up 0 bases and J gave up 2 bases; unmatched junction bases: 12. Germline loops: CDR1 LGHNA, CDR2 YNFKEQ. The CDR3 reads CASSQDRLAGLQGTGANVLTF. The CDR3 coding sequence is TGTGCCAGCAGCCAAGATCGACTAGCGGGGCTCCAAGGGACTGGGGCCAACGTCCTGACTTTC.

This chain joins TRBV6-1 and TRBJ2-3; no clear D. The ends were cut back, 4 bases at V and 0 bases at J, with 5 bases in the middle. Germline CDR1 is MNHNS and CDR2 is SASEGT. The CDR3 runs to 13 residues. CDR3 loop: CASSVISTDTQYF. The CDR3 DNA sequence: TGTGCCAGCAGTGTAATTAGCACAGATACGCAGTATTTT.

The chain links TRBV27 to TRBJ2-7; TRBD1 matches at 8 bases. The CDR3 runs to 16 residues. CDR1 and CDR2 (germline): MNHEY, SMNVEV (reference sequence). V gave up 5 bases and J gave up 1 base; unmatched junction bases: 10. CDR3 coding DNA: TGTGCCAGCAGTCCCTACAGGGGGGAAAGATCCTACGAGCAGTACTTC. Translating gives CASSPYRGERSYEQYF.

The chain carries TRBV2 and TRBJ2-3; 11 bases are a match to TRBD1. CDR1 and CDR2 from the germline V gene are SNHLY and FYNNEI. The CDR3 is 14 amino acids. J lost 6 bases, V lost 7 bases, and 6 bases had no gene match. The CDR3 protein is CASTQDRGRDTQYF. CDR3 DNA sequence: TGTGCCAGCACCCAGGACAGGGGGCGTGATACGCAGTATTTT.

J is TRBJ2-5 and V is TRBV5-1, with TRBD1 identical over 7 bases. The CDR3 length is 16 residues. The J segment lost 5 bases and the V segment lost 3 bases, leaving 13 bases of the junction unmatched. Germline CDR1 is SGHRS and CDR2 is YFSETQ. The CDR3 coding sequence is TGCGCCAGCAGCTCCATTGGTACAGGGGATCGGGAGACCCAGTACTTC. The encoded protein is CASSSIGTGDRETQYF.

This sequence joins TRBV27 and TRBJ2-3; 12 nucleotides match TRBD2. The CDR3 is 16 residues long. CDR1 MNHEY and CDR2 SMNVEV come from the germline V gene (reference sequence). Unmatched junction bases numbered 6, after V lost 5 bases and J lost 3 bases. The CDR3 protein is CASSDIGLAGTDTQYF. The CDR3 nucleotides read TGTGCCAGCAGTGACATAGGACTAGCGGGAACAGATACGCAGTATTTT.

V is TRBV18 and J is TRBJ1-5, with D tentatively TRBD1 (5 bases). The length of the CDR3 is 15 residues. V was cut by 3 bases and J by 0 bases, with 9 bases left in between. The V gene's germline CDR1 is KGHSH and CDR2 LQKENI. The CDR3 here is CASSPGQHSNQPQHF. The CDR3 nucleotides read TGTGCCAGCTCACCGGGGCAGCATAGCAATCAGCCCCAGCATTTT.

The chain employs TRBV7-8 and TRBJ1-1, with D maybe TRBD1 (5 bases). CDR3 length: 15 residues. V was trimmed by 5 bases and J by 5 bases, leaving 18 bases between them. Germline V gene sequence: CDR1 SGHVS, CDR2 FQNEAQ. The CDR3 sequence is CASSLAVGGKTEAFF. Written as DNA, the CDR3 is TGTGCCAGCAGCCTCGCGGTGGGGGGGAAGACTGAAGCTTTCTTT.

This sequence joins TRBV5-1 and TRBJ1-3, with 10 bases aligning to TRBD1. The CDR3 sequence is 15 residues long. CDR1 is SGHRS and CDR2 is YFSETQ in the germline V gene. The junction had 7 bases not matched to a gene; V was cut back by 5 bases and J by 5 bases. CDR3 sequence reads: CASSSGTGERNTIYF. The CDR3 DNA reads as TGCGCCAGCAGTTCCGGGACAGGGGAGAGAAACACCATATATTTT.

This clone has only a few counts. This chain uses TRBV5-1 with TRBJ1-1; D is perhaps TRBD1 (6 bases). Deletions cut 2 bases from V and 3 bases from J, with 11 bases between. This CDR3 has 14 residues. Germline CDR1 is SGHRS and CDR2 is YFSETQ. CDR3 residues: CASSFQGSDTEAFF. The CDR3 DNA follows: TGCGCCAGCAGCTTTCAGGGGTCAGACACTGAAGCTTTCTTT.

This chain connects TRBV19 to TRBJ2-2, with TRBD1 matching 7 bases. V trimming: 6 bases; J trimming: 3 bases; junction bases outside the gene matches: 7. This CDR3 contains 15 residues. Germline-derived CDR1 and CDR2 are LNHDA and SQIVND (reference sequence). Here the CDR3 reads CASREQGTHTGELFF. The CDR3 DNA sequence: TGTGCCAGTAGGGAACAGGGGACACACACCGGGGAGCTGTTTTTT.

Comments on this clone: Germline and junction disagree at one end, which may indicate a read error. The chain combines TRBV7-9 with TRBJ2-1, with 11 bases fitting TRBD2. The CDR3 has 18 residues. Germline loops: CDR1 SEHNR, CDR2 FQNEAQ (reference sequence). The CDR3 reads CSSSLATRLAGPDNEQFF. The CDR3 DNA reads as TGTTCCAGCAGCTTAGCGACCAGACTAGCGGGACCTGACAATGAGCAGTTCTTC.

This chain joins TRBV12-5 and TRBJ1-5; 10 bases map to TRBD1. Trimming removed 7 bases from V and 2 bases from J; junction bases left unmatched: 5. The CDR3 is made up of 15 amino acids. Germline assignment: CDR1 LGHNT and CDR2 FRNRAP. This CDR3 reads CASAPGQGGNQPQHF. In DNA, the CDR3 is TGTGCTAGTGCTCCCGGACAGGGGGGCAATCAGCCCCAGCATTTT.